The 25 T cell receptor beta chains below were found in one sample sequenced in a study of beta chain features in type 1 diabetes. Of the isolated RNA, all was reverse transcribed, and so the sequenced material was expressed TCRB transcripts. Method: immunoSEQ multiplex PCR; TCRdb's copy keeps in-frame clones and lacks some. In the table there are about 250,000 clones, about 14% of which are singletons. The specimen was naive CD4+ T cells from blood. These receptor sequences come from a woman aged 35 to 49 in good health.

The CDR3 bases are TGTGCCAGCAGTCTACGGGAGACCTATGGCTACACCTTC. Translating gives CASSLRETYGYTF. The chain couples TRBV28 to TRBJ1-2; no definite D call. The CDR3 has 13 amino acids. Germline CDR1 is MDHEN and CDR2 is SYDVKM. The ends were cut back, 5 bases at V and 4 bases at J, with 11 bases in the middle.

This clone has more than one count but fewer than ten. This chain joins TRBV5-1 and TRBJ2-7; TRBD1 matches at 9 bases. J gave up 3 bases and V 4 bases, and 8 bases lay outside the gene matches. The CDR3 is 15 residues long. The germline V gene has CDR1 SGHRS and CDR2 YFSETQ. CDR3 DNA: TGCGCCAGCAGCCTGGACAGGGGAAACCTCTACGAGCAGTACTTC. Its translation is CASSLDRGNLYEQYF. Supplemented by reference TRBV5-1 and TRBJ2-7, the full variable domain reads KAGVTQTPRYLIKTRGQQVTLSCSPISGHRSVSWYQQTPGQGLQFLFEYFSETQRNKGNFPGRFSGRQFSNSRSEMNVSTLELGDSALYLCASSLDRGNLYEQYFGPGTRLTVT.

V usage is TRBV27 and J usage is TRBJ2-7, with 8 bases that match TRBD2. J lost 3 bases, V lost 6 bases, and 7 bases had no gene match. CDR3 length: 14 amino acids. Looked up from germline, CDR1 is MNHEY and CDR2 is SMNVEV (reference sequence). CDR3 residues: CASRALGGVYEQYF. CDR3 nucleotides: TGTGCCAGCAGGGCCCTCGGGGGGGTCTACGAGCAGTACTTC.

The V call is TRBV29-1, the J call TRBJ2-2; D is uncertain. Germline loops: CDR1 SQVTM, CDR2 ANQGSEA. The CDR3 covers 12 residues. This chain's CDR3 is CSSQTNTGELFF. CDR3 coding DNA: TGCAGTTCCCAGACGAACACCGGGGAGCTGTTTTTT.

The V gene is TRBV18, the J gene TRBJ2-6, with 9 bases identical to TRBD1. V was pared by 2 bases and J by 4 bases, with 9 bases of the junction left unmatched. The CDR3 loop spans 18 amino acids. CDR1 KGHSH and CDR2 LQKENI come from the germline V gene. The CDR3, as DNA: TGTGCCAGCTCACCAGGTGGACAGGGGCGACCGGGGGCCAACGTCCTGACTTTC. This translates into CASSPGGQGRPGANVLTF.

The chain links TRBV5-6 to TRBJ2-3; D gene uncertain. Germline V gives CDR1 SGHDT, CDR2 YYEEEE. The CDR3 length is 13 residues. Trimming removed 7 bases from V and 0 bases from J, with 9 bases in between. The CDR3 is CASCSSSTDTQYF. The CDR3, as DNA: TGTGCCAGCTGTAGTAGTAGCACAGATACGCAGTATTTT.

This clone showed up just a few times. The rearrangement joins TRBV5-1 to TRBJ2-5; D is unresolved. CDR3 length: 15 residues. Germline V gene data show CDR1 as SGHRS and CDR2 as YFSETQ. V was clipped by 0 bases and J by 5 bases, with 14 bases between them. The CDR3, as DNA: TGCGCCAGCAGCTTGGATCCACTGGCGGCGGAGACCCAGTACTTC. Amino acid sequence: CASSLDPLAAETQYF.

The J gene is TRBJ2-2, the V gene TRBV29-1, with a weak D call TRBD2 (6 bases). The germline gives CDR1 SQVTM, CDR2 ANQGSEA. The CDR3 spans 14 residues. V lost 6 bases and J lost 8, with 19 bases in between. The CDR3 DNA reads as TGCAGCGTCCTGGGACTGCCCTTAGGGGGGGAGCTGTTTTTT. Translation: CSVLGLPLGGELFF.

This clone was picked up a small number of times. The rearrangement uses TRBV2 and TRBJ1-2, with 9 bases lining up with TRBD1. Germline-derived CDR1 and CDR2 are SNHLY and FYNNEI. CDR3 length equals 13 residues. V lost 6 bases to trimming and J lost 4 bases; unmatched junction nucleotides: 3. CDR3 in amino acids: CASRDRGLYGYTF. In DNA, the CDR3 is TGTGCCAGCAGGGACAGGGGCCTCTATGGCTACACCTTC.

This clone has just a few counts. The V and J genes are TRBV2 and TRBJ1-1; D is possibly TRBD1 (5 bases). CDR3 length: 14 amino acids. Trimming removed 8 bases from V and 0 bases from J, with 13 bases in between. Germline-derived CDR1 and CDR2 are SNHLY and FYNNEI. The CDR3 region has the DNA TGTGCCAGCCTGGGGGGTCCGGTGAACACTGAAGCTTTCTTT. Its translation is CASLGGPVNTEAFF.

The chain employs TRBV21-1 and TRBJ2-1; the table names TRBD1, a call not compared with the DNA. TRBV21-1 is termed a pseudogene. This CDR3 is 16 amino acids long. Written as DNA, the CDR3 is TGTGCCAGCAGGAGAAGACGACAGAAAAAGTACAATGAGCAGTTCTTC. Translated: CASRRRRQKKYNEQFF.

A few counts support this clone. The chain joins TRBV5-1 to TRBJ2-7, with 10 nucleotides matching TRBD1. Germline CDR1 reads SGHRS; CDR2 reads YFSETQ. The CDR3 covers 14 residues. Trimming at V came to 2 bases and at J to 6 bases, leaving 5 bases not matched to a gene. The CDR3 here is CASSFPGTGVEQYF. In DNA, the CDR3 is TGCGCCAGCAGCTTCCCCGGGACAGGGGTCGAGCAGTACTTC.

The V and J genes are TRBV7-9 and TRBJ1-6; 8 nucleotides agree with TRBD1. V shed 4 bases, J shed 7 bases, and the junction held 3 bases outside the gene matches. Germline loops: CDR1 SEHNR, CDR2 FQNEAQ (reference sequence). The CDR3 runs to 14 residues. The DNA for the CDR3 is TGTGCCAGCAGCTCCGGGACAGGCAATTCACCCCTCCACTTT. As protein: CASSSGTGNSPLHF.

This chain's CDR3 is CASMGPADRVKETQYF. CDR3 bases: TGTGCCAGCATGGGACCAGCCGACAGGGTAAAAGAGACCCAGTACTTC. The chain couples TRBV6-6 to TRBJ2-5, with 7 bases matching TRBD1. Trimming removed 7 bases from V and 3 bases from J; junction bases left unmatched: 14. This CDR3 region has 16 residues. Germline CDR1 reads MNHNY; CDR2 reads SVGAGI (reference sequence).

This clone has a handful of counts. The chain employs TRBV5-1 and TRBJ2-5, with 9 nucleotides matching TRBD1. The CDR3 covers 15 residues. Germline CDR1 SGHRS, CDR2 YFSETQ. After removal of 0 bases from V and 4 bases from J, the junction contained 4 bases not matched to a gene. Here the CDR3 reads CASSLDATGGETQYF. The CDR3 DNA reads TGCGCCAGCAGCTTGGATGCGACAGGGGGAGAGACCCAGTACTTC.

This clone has a handful of counts. The V call is TRBV7-2, the J call TRBJ2-5; 7 nucleotides agree with TRBD2. Germline V lookup: CDR1 SGHTA, CDR2 FQGNSA. V lost 4 bases, J lost 3 bases, and 14 bases stayed unmatched. The length of the CDR3 is 17 residues. The CDR3 nucleotides are TGTGCCAGCAGCTCCCCCCGCGGCGGGGGATTTAAAGAGACCCAGTACTTC. Its protein product is CASSSPRGGGFKETQYF.

This clone was seen a few times. The CDR3 DNA sequence: TGTGCCAGCAGTGCCCCGGGACAGGTATATGGCTACACCTTC. Its protein is CASSAPGQVYGYTF. V is TRBV28 and J is TRBJ1-2, with TRBD1 matching 8 bases. There are 14 residues in the CDR3. The V gene end was trimmed by 5 bases and the J gene end by 5 bases; junction bases not matched to a gene: 7. Germline CDR1 is MDHEN and CDR2 is SYDVKM.

The chain joins TRBV18 to TRBJ2-6, with 8 positions matching TRBD1. This CDR3 region has 19 residues. The V gene's germline CDR1 is KGHSH and CDR2 LQKENI. With V trimmed by 0 bases and J by 1 base, 8 bases remained unmatched. This chain's CDR3 is CASSPPFLQGASGANVLTF. CDR3 DNA: TGTGCCAGCTCACCACCGTTTCTCCAGGGGGCATCTGGGGCCAACGTCCTGACTTTC.

The rearrangement links TRBV7-9 to TRBJ1-2; 7 bases agree with TRBD1. CDR1 and CDR2 (germline): SEHNR, FQNEAQ (reference sequence). The CDR3 totals 14 residues. J was trimmed by 6 bases and V by 6 bases; bases with no gene match: 10. CDR3 DNA: TGTGCCAGCAGTTTACTAGGGGGCCGAGATGGCTACACCTTC. Translating gives CASSLLGGRDGYTF.

The chain couples TRBV28 to TRBJ1-1; D might be TRBD1 (6 bases). CDR3 length: 12 amino acids. The germline V and J ends were trimmed by 11 bases and 6 bases, with 16 bases remaining between them. CDR1 and CDR2 from the germline V gene are MDHEN and SYDVKM. The CDR3 nucleotides read TGTGCCGGGGGCCTTGGGCCCGCTGAAGCTTTCTTT. It yields the protein CAGGLGPAEAFF.

This clone turned up a few times. The J gene is TRBJ2-7, the V gene TRBV19, with 10 bases matching TRBD2. CDR3 length equals 15 residues. CDR1 LNHDA and CDR2 SQIVND come from the germline V gene (reference sequence). After removal of 5 bases from V and 0 bases from J, the junction contained 4 bases not matched to a gene. CDR3 DNA sequence: TGTGCCAGTAGTCAATGGACTAGCGGCTCCTACGAGCAGTACTTC. Residues: CASSQWTSGSYEQYF.

The chain uses TRBV18 and TRBJ2-7; unclear D gene. V lost 3 bases and J lost 5, with 11 bases in between. CDR3 length: 13 amino acids. Germline CDR1 KGHSH, CDR2 LQKENI. CDR3 sequence: CASSPRVSHEQYF. The CDR3 DNA reads TGTGCCAGCTCACCTCGGGTATCCCACGAGCAGTACTTC.

This chain uses TRBV4-3 with TRBJ1-1, with D uncertain. The CDR3 length is 15 residues. With 0 bases removed from V and 5 bases from J, the gap between germline ends came to 13 bases. In germline, CDR1 is LGHNA, CDR2 YSLEER. CDR3 sequence: CASSQERTTGTEAFF. The DNA for the CDR3 is TGCGCCAGCAGCCAAGAGAGAACAACGGGAACTGAAGCTTTCTTT.

This clone was detected a few times. This chain connects TRBV19 to TRBJ1-5; D remains unclear. The CDR3 has 15 amino acids. V lost 3 bases and J lost 6, with 15 bases in between. Germline V CDR1 and CDR2: LNHDA, SQIVND (reference sequence). The CDR3 coding sequence is TGTGCCAGTAGTATTGGCCGGGGAGGCCCTCAGCCCCAGCATTTT. Translation: CASSIGRGGPQPQHF.

In this sample, this clone turned up a few times. This rearrangement joins TRBV11-3 to TRBJ2-3; D may be TRBD2 (5 bases). The germline CDR1 and CDR2 sequences are SGHNT and YENEEA. The CDR3 covers 17 residues. With 6 bases removed from V and 0 bases from J, the gap between germline ends came to 19 bases. CDR3 sequence: CASSPGNRHDSTDTQYF. CDR3 nucleotides: TGTGCCAGCAGTCCCGGGAATCGGCACGATAGCACAGATACGCAGTATTTT.